This T cell receptor (beta chain) was retrieved from a study of control samples from healthy donors and cancer patients. TCRdb's copy holds only in-frame clones and misses some; the assay was immunoSEQ multiplex PCR. Among 400,000 to 450,000 clones listed, around 90% were seen once. Germline V gene lookup returns CDR1 SGHTA and CDR2 FQGTGA. After removal of 5 bases from V and 4 bases from J, the junction contained 7 bases not matched to a gene. The CDR3 is made up of 14 amino acids. This chain links TRBV7-3 with TRBJ2-5; 7 nucleotides match TRBD2. This TCR derives from a man aged 35-49 years with head and neck cancer. The sequencing input was PBMCs. The DNA of the CDR3 is TGTGCCAGCAGCCTGCGGGGGACGGGAGAGACCCAGTACTTC. Translating it yields CASSLRGTGETQYF.